What follows are 9 T cell receptor beta chains derived from one specimen sequenced in a study of identical twins. A single record per CDR3 protein comes from TCRdb applying MiXCR to the 5' RACE reads. The repertoire holds roughly 570,000 distinct CDR3 sequences, with 9.6% as singletons. This sample also appeared in a second study, on yellow fever vaccine responses in identical twins.

Sequenced input: PBMCs. The receptors were sampled from a woman under 30 in good health.

The chain couples TRBV18 to TRBJ2-5; possible D gene TRBD1, 5 bases. V was shortened by 2 bases and J by 0 bases, with 10 bases between the two germline ends. This CDR3 has 15 residues. Germline V lookup: CDR1 KGHSH, CDR2 LQKENI. The CDR3 region has the DNA TGTGCCAGCTCACCAAGGGGCCTGTACCAAGAGACCCAGTACTTC. This encodes CASSPRGLYQETQYF.

The chain joins TRBV6-5 to TRBJ2-1; 8 bases map to TRBD2. Per the germline V gene, CDR1 is MNHEY and CDR2 is SVGAGI. The length of the CDR3 is 14 residues. J lost 11 bases, V lost 2 bases, and 8 bases had no gene match. The CDR3 nucleotides read TGTGCCAGCAGTTACGCGGGAGGCCCTGGGCAGCAGTTCTTC. Encoded protein: CASSYAGGPGQQFF.

This clonotype has just a few counts. At one boundary the junction diverges from the germline segment, which might be a read error. V and J are TRBV7-7 and TRBJ2-1, with D maybe TRBD1 (5 bases). CDR1 is SSHAT and CDR2 is FNYEAQ in the germline V gene (reference sequence). The CDR3 is 17 amino acids. For the CDR3, the DNA is TGTGCTAGCAGCTTAAAGGGCAGGGATCCTCCTTACAATGAGCAGTTCTTC. Its translation is CASSLKGRDPPYNEQFF.

This clonotype was seen a few times. The chain recombines TRBV5-1 with TRBJ2-7, with 7 nucleotides matching TRBD1. Germline CDR1 and CDR2: SGHRS and YFSETQ. The CDR3 totals 15 residues. V shed 4 bases, J shed 4 bases, and the junction held 11 bases outside the gene matches. CDR3 DNA sequence: TGCGCCAGCAGCCCAGGTACGGGACAGAAGTACGAGCAGTACTTC. Translating it yields CASSPGTGQKYEQYF.

The chain carries TRBV4-3 and TRBJ2-5, with a tentative D call TRBD2 (7 bases). V was trimmed by 1 base and J by 5 bases, leaving 11 bases between them. This CDR3 comprises 14 residues. Per germline, CDR1 LGHNA and CDR2 YSLEER. CDR3 protein: CASSQVTGGETQYF. The CDR3 DNA sequence: TGCGCCAGCAGCCAAGTGACGGGGGGCGAGACCCAGTACTTC.

This clonotype was detected only a few times. The CDR3 reads CSARQGGGNQPQHF. In DNA, the CDR3 is TGCAGTGCTCGGCAGGGGGGTGGCAATCAGCCCCAGCATTTT. The rearrangement joins TRBV20-1 to TRBJ1-5; 7 nucleotides align to TRBD1. CDR1 and CDR2 (germline): DFQATT, SNEGSKA (reference sequence). Trimming removed 5 bases from V and 2 bases from J; junction bases left unmatched: 6. The CDR3 runs 14 residues.

The rearrangement links TRBV3-1 to TRBJ1-2; D unclear. V was cut by 4 bases and J by 4 bases, with 10 bases left in between. From germline, CDR1 is LGHDT and CDR2 YNNKEL (reference sequence). The CDR3 totals 13 residues. The CDR3, as DNA: TGTGCCAGCAGCCGGGAGTCCTTCTATGGCTACACCTTC. Translation gives CASSRESFYGYTF. Full variable domain (rest looked up from reference TRBV3-1 and TRBJ1-2): DTAVSQTPKYLVTQMGNDKSIKCEQNLGHDTMYWYKQDSKKFLKIMFSYNNKELIINETVPNRFSPKSPDKAHLNLHINSLELGDSAVYFCASSRESFYGYTFGSGTRLTVV.

The DNA for the CDR3 is TGCGCCAGCACCGCAGGGACAGGGGGCGCAGATACGCAGTATTTT. Amino acids: CASTAGTGGADTQYF. V is TRBV23-1 and J is TRBJ2-3; TRBD1 matches at 12 bases. Being an ORF, TRBV23-1 has a function that is uncertain. The CDR3 has 15 amino acids. V lost 7 bases, J lost 4 bases, and 6 bases stayed unmatched.

There are many counts of this clonotype. The V call is TRBV4-3, the J call TRBJ2-7, with TRBD2 matching 8 bases. With V trimmed by 0 bases and J by 2 bases, 3 bases remained unmatched. CDR1 is LGHNA and CDR2 is YSLEER in the germline V gene. CDR3 length: 15 amino acids. The CDR3 nucleotides read TGCGCCAGCAGCCAAGATGCGGGACTAGCCTACGAGCAGTACTTC. Amino acid sequence: CASSQDAGLAYEQYF.